The T cell receptor (beta chain) under discussion was sequenced for a study of T cells after yellow fever vaccination. Study-wide findings and caveats: Repertoires sorted by FACS could include abundant clonotypes that are contaminants from the bulk population.

The CDR3 extends over 13 amino acids. V dropped 6 bases and J dropped 4 bases, with 13 bases sitting between them. Germline V gene lookup returns CDR1 SGHDT and CDR2 YYEEEE. One entry per CDR3 protein results from TCRdb running MiXCR on the 5' RACE reads. The data contain hundreds of thousands of distinct CDR3 sequences, roughly 3.5% of them seen just once; the ten biggest clones take up 23%. About this clonotype: Antigen specificity is unknown.

The chain recombines TRBV5-6 with TRBJ1-2, with D unresolved. The clonotype was recovered from a man aged 18 to 35 who received the YFV17D yellow fever vaccine. The sample was PBMCs, taken on the day of the yellow fever booster vaccination. The CDR3, as DNA: TGTGCCAGCACCCCGACGGACTCCTATGGCTACACCTTC. Its protein product is CASTPTDSYGYTF.